Given below is one T cell receptor (beta chain) in context. The antigen is undetermined. The data originate from a study of tumor-infiltrating lymphocytes in primary liver carcinoma. Overall study context: Subjects consisted of male and female patients aged 30 to 69 years. Overall study findings and caveats: Between tumor regions, pairs overlapped more than tumor-adjacent and tumor-blood pairs did. In the absence of sorting, bulk samples left CD4+ and CD8+ repertoires uncompared. It was in tumors, not blood, that the top-250-clone fraction was significantly higher (p = 0.039).

Using a constant-region primer together with ProtoScript II reverse transcriptase, TCR beta cDNA was made from about 490 ng of total RNA. For TCR beta, libraries were produced by three nested multiplex PCR rounds using slightly modified ARM-PCR. PCR rounds one and two used TRBV1-TRBV30 forward primers with a C-beta reverse primer for around 11 cycles each. TCRdb independently ran MiXCR on the multiplex PCR reads; one entry per CDR3 protein. The sample consists of a few hundred thousand distinct CDR3 sequences, more than 55% of them appearing once. The CDR3 totals 17 residues. V lost 4 bases to trimming and J lost 5 bases; unmatched junction nucleotides: 11. Alongside blood RNA obtained from unsorted whole blood, germline DNA was also extracted.

Sequences were obtained from peripheral blood. The chain combines TRBV12-3 or TRBV12-4 with TRBJ2-1; TRBD2 aligns across 10 bases. This receptor was taken from a woman under 40 with primary liver carcinoma and hepatitis B virus infection. The CDR3 nucleotides read TGTGCCAGCAGTTACGGTCTCACTAGCGGGACCCACAATGAGCAGTTCTTC. Its protein is CASSYGLTSGTHNEQFF.